The 18 T cell receptor beta chains below come from one sample, sequenced in a study of cytomegalovirus exposure and HLA in healthy donors. PCR involved 60 Vbeta and 13 Jbeta primers. Repertoires were generated with immunoSEQ multiplex PCR, while TCRdb's copy carries only in-frame clones and drops some. This sample's table reports 96,000 or so clones. Source material: PBMCs. These receptors all stem from a woman aged 25-40 years in good health and CMV-seronegative.

CDR3 sequence (DNA): TGCGCCAGCAGCCAAGTGAACCTACCTGTCTTGCACGAGCAGTACTTC. Translated: CASSQVNLPVLHEQYF. The chain carries TRBV4-1 and TRBJ2-7; no clear D gene. The CDR3 runs 16 residues. V was pared by 1 base and J by 5 bases, with 18 bases between. Germline loops: CDR1 MGHRA, CDR2 YSYEKL.

The J gene is TRBJ2-2, the V gene TRBV7-3; unclear D gene. From germline, CDR1 is SGHTA and CDR2 FQGTGA. The V gene lost 0 bases and the J gene lost 0 bases, with 5 bases spanning the gap. The CDR3 extends over 15 amino acids. CDR3 coding DNA: TGTGCCAGCAGCTTAACCAGCGCGAACACCGGGGAGCTGTTTTTT. It encodes CASSLTSANTGELFF. The full variable domain, in which reference TRBV7-3 and TRBJ2-2 provide the parts outside the CDR3, is GAGVSQTPSNKVTEKGKYVELRCDPISGHTALYWYRQSLGQGPEFLIYFQGTGAADDSGLPNDRFFAVRPEGSVSTLKIQRTERGDSAVYLCASSLTSANTGELFFGEGSRLTVL.

The V call is TRBV11-1, the J call TRBJ2-7, with a tentative D call TRBD2 (5 bases). Germline values: CDR1 SGHAT, CDR2 FQDESV (reference sequence). Trimming pared 3 bases from V and 1 base from J, leaving 7 bases between. The CDR3 length is 13 residues. CDR3 DNA sequence: TGTGCCAGCAGCTTCCGGGATTCCTACGAGCAGTACTTC. Translating gives CASSFRDSYEQYF.

The V call is TRBV7-9, the J call TRBJ1-5; 7 bases line up with TRBD1. This CDR3 comprises 15 residues. Per germline, CDR1 SEHNR and CDR2 FQNEAQ (reference sequence). V lost 1 base to trimming and J lost 5 bases; unmatched junction nucleotides: 5. The CDR3 nucleotides are TGTGCCAGCAGCTTAGGGGGACAGAATTATCAGCCCCAGCATTTT. This translates into CASSLGGQNYQPQHF.

The gene calls are TRBV2 and TRBJ1-3; 10 bases map to TRBD1. The CDR3 has 15 residues. J lost 7 bases, V lost 4 bases, and 7 bases had no gene match. Germline values: CDR1 SNHLY, CDR2 FYNNEI. Here the CDR3 reads CASSGGTGEGNTIYF. DNA of the CDR3: TGTGCCAGCAGTGGCGGGACAGGGGAGGGGAACACCATATATTTT. Full variable domain (remainder filled in from reference TRBV2 and TRBJ1-3): EPEVTQTPSHQVTQMGQEVILRCVPISNHLYFYWYRQILGQKVEFLVSFYNNEISEKSEIFDDQFSVERPDGSNFTLKIRSTKLEDSAMYFCASSGGTGEGNTIYFGEGSWLTVV.

The J gene is TRBJ1-2, the V gene TRBV5-8; a weak D match, TRBD1 (5 bases). This CDR3 has 13 amino acids. Germline-derived CDR1 and CDR2 are SGHTS and YDEGEE. The V end was cut by 4 bases, the J end by 4 bases, with 11 bases between. The CDR3 coding sequence is TGTGCCAGCAGCGCCTCGGGGGGCTATGGCTACACCTTC. Residues: CASSASGGYGYTF.

CDR3 protein: CASSSDRGTYNEQFF. CDR3 in DNA: TGTGCCAGCAGCTCAGACAGGGGGACGTACAATGAGCAGTTCTTC. The chain links TRBV7-2 to TRBJ2-1, with TRBD1 matching 9 bases. The CDR3 runs to 15 residues. Germline CDR1 SGHTA, CDR2 FQGNSA. The junction had 5 bases not matched to a gene; V was cut back by 4 bases and J by 4 bases.

V gene TRBV5-1 combines with J gene TRBJ1-4, with 10 bases aligning to TRBD1. V dropped 4 bases and J dropped 7; count of bases not matched to a gene: 10. CDR1 is SGHRS and CDR2 is YFSETQ in the germline V gene. CDR3 size: 16 residues. CDR3 nucleotide sequence: TGCGCCAGCAGCGTTGGACAGGGGGGAGTTGCTGAAAAACTGTTTTTT. This codes for CASSVGQGGVAEKLFF. Full variable domain (outside the CDR3, taken from reference TRBV5-1 and TRBJ1-4): KAGVTQTPRYLIKTRGQQVTLSCSPISGHRSVSWYQQTPGQGLQFLFEYFSETQRNKGNFPGRFSGRQFSNSRSEMNVSTLELGDSALYLCASSVGQGGVAEKLFFGSGTQLSVL.

J is TRBJ2-7 and V is TRBV6-1, with 7 bases that match TRBD2. The CDR3 extends over 14 amino acids. CDR1 MNHNS and CDR2 SASEGT come from the germline V gene. After removal of 8 bases from V and 7 bases from J, the junction contained 14 bases not matched to a gene. CDR3: CASSRWGREREQYF. The CDR3 DNA sequence: TGTGCCAGCTCGCGATGGGGGAGGGAGAGGGAGCAGTACTTC.

The chain uses TRBV18 and TRBJ2-3, with TRBD2 as a possible D gene (5 bases). Germline-derived CDR1 and CDR2 are KGHSH and LQKENI. Trimming took off 4 bases at V and 1 base at J, with 12 bases between the two ends. This CDR3 contains 15 residues. CDR3 DNA: TGTGCCAGCTCACTAACCGGCGGGCGCACAGATACGCAGTATTTT. This encodes CASSLTGGRTDTQYF.

The chain has TRBV28 and TRBJ1-2; D not resolved. V was pared by 4 bases and J by 7 bases, with 19 bases between. The germline V gene has CDR1 MDHEN and CDR2 SYDVKM. The CDR3 covers 15 residues. The CDR3 reads CASSSQHREDGGYTF. The CDR3, as DNA: TGTGCCAGCAGTTCCCAACACCGGGAAGACGGTGGCTACACCTTC.

The chain joins TRBV19 to TRBJ2-2, with a tentative D call TRBD2 (5 bases). The CDR3 has 15 residues. Germline CDR1 LNHDA, CDR2 SQIVND (reference sequence). V lost 7 bases and J lost 3, with 15 bases in between. CDR3 protein: CASNPSSQHTGELFF. CDR3 DNA sequence: TGTGCCAGTAACCCCTCTAGCCAGCACACCGGGGAGCTGTTTTTT.

The J gene is TRBJ2-3, the V gene TRBV10-3; 9 bases are shared with TRBD1. CDR1 ENHRY and CDR2 SYGVKD come from the germline V gene. The V and J ends lost 6 bases and 5 bases, in that order; junction bases with no gene match: 0. This CDR3 comprises 12 residues. The CDR3 DNA is TGTGCCATCAGGGGACAGGGAGATACGCAGTATTTT. As protein: CAIRGQGDTQYF.

The V call is TRBV7-6, the J call TRBJ2-7; 7 bases fit TRBD2. V gave up 5 bases and J gave up 0 bases; unmatched junction bases: 7. The CDR3 totals 15 residues. Germline V lookup: CDR1 SGHVS, CDR2 FNYEAQ. As DNA, the CDR3 is TGTGCCAGCAGCGCGACGCCTAGCGGCTCCTACGAGCAGTACTTC. It yields the protein CASSATPSGSYEQYF.

The chain couples TRBV7-3 to TRBJ2-6; 9 positions match TRBD1. The germline V gene has CDR1 SGHTA and CDR2 FQGTGA. This CDR3 region has 17 residues. The junction had 6 bases not matched to a gene; V was cut back by 5 bases and J by 1 base. CDR3 sequence (DNA): TGTGCCAGCAGCACGGGACAGGGAAGGTCTGGGGCCAACGTCCTGACTTTC. It yields the protein CASSTGQGRSGANVLTF.

The chain employs TRBV18 and TRBJ2-2; D perhaps matches TRBD2 (6 bases). From germline, CDR1 is KGHSH and CDR2 LQKENI. The CDR3 loop spans 15 amino acids. V lost 3 bases and J 2 bases, leaving 10 bases between the germline ends. This CDR3 reads CASSPAGSNTGELFF. CDR3 nucleotide sequence: TGTGCCAGCTCACCGGCGGGGTCAAACACCGGGGAGCTGTTTTTT.

The CDR3 DNA reads TGTGCCAGCTCACCACGGACAGGGGGCATGGATACGCAGTATTTT. Amino acids: CASSPRTGGMDTQYF. V is TRBV18 and J is TRBJ2-3; 11 nucleotides match TRBD1. This CDR3 has 15 residues. CDR1 is KGHSH, CDR2 LQKENI, per germline. J gave up 6 bases and V 1 base, and 3 bases lay outside the gene matches.

The J gene is TRBJ1-5, the V gene TRBV19; no firm D call. V lost 5 bases and J 3 bases, leaving 8 bases between the germline ends. The germline V gene encodes CDR1 LNHDA and CDR2 SQIVND (reference sequence). This CDR3 contains 13 residues. Here the CDR3 reads CASSRQDNQPQHF. CDR3 bases: TGTGCCAGTAGTCGGCAGGACAATCAGCCCCAGCATTTT.